This entry is about one TCR beta chain. The sample is drawn from a study of blood T cell repertoires in COVID-19. Study information: In each case, the material was cDNA or gDNA derived from T cells, B-cell-depleted T cells, or PBMCs.

The CDR3 spans 13 residues. With 5 bases clipped from V and 9 bases from J, the junction kept 7 bases outside the gene matches. Per germline, CDR1 SGHRS and CDR2 YFSETQ. In the original processing: Reference gene primer amplification yielded estimated nucleated cell counts. The data were produced by immunoSEQ multiplex PCR, yet TCRdb's version contains in-frame clones alone and is incomplete. That table supplies the V and J calls and clone size; D and trimming were determined from the DNA. The sample consists of approximately 210,000 clones, about 85% of them appearing once. The sequence was collected from a man aged 25-45 years with active or convalescent COVID-19. The chain employs TRBV5-1 and TRBJ2-1; 8 bases line up with TRBD1. Material: peripheral blood. The CDR3 loop reads CASSKPGGGEQFF. In DNA form, the CDR3 reads TGCGCCAGCAGTAAACCAGGGGGCGGTGAGCAGTTCTTC.